This TCR beta chain was observed in a study of early T cells in non-severe SARS-CoV-2 infection. Turning to the study itself: Bulk RNA isolated from unsorted whole blood underwent sequencing; chains were not paired. Overall study results and limits: Lookups in VDJdb leaned toward anti-spike CD8 responses and missed private and CD4 specificities.

In this sample, this clonotype turned up a few times. Its target is not known. Trimming shortened V by 1 base and J by 2 bases, and 10 bases separated the two germline ends. This CDR3 comprises 15 residues. The germline V gene encodes CDR1 LGHDT and CDR2 YNNKEL (reference sequence). Attachment of unique molecular identifiers to individual cDNA molecules was performed. MiXCR was run by TCRdb on the 5' RACE reads, yielding one entry per CDR3 protein. The sample carries some 48,000 distinct CDR3 sequences, about 13% recorded once. The chain is built from TRBV3-1 and TRBJ2-3, with D unclear. The TCR comes from an adult who was a healthcare worker with PCR-confirmed SARS-CoV-2 infection or an uninfected control (not recorded which). Specimen: whole blood. This CDR3 is CASSQGVSPTDTQYF. The CDR3 bases are TGTGCCAGCAGCCAAGGGGTTTCTCCCACAGATACGCAGTATTTT.